The sequence of this TCR beta chain was determined in a study of shared clonotypes between healthy human individuals. The V end was cut by 2 bases, the J end by 0 bases, with 11 bases between. There are 16 residues in the CDR3. Germline assignment: CDR1 SGHNT and CDR2 YYREEE (reference sequence). There were only Caucasian adults among the donors, and all lived in Nashville, Tennessee. Generated by immunoSEQ multiplex PCR, the TCRdb table keeps only in-frame clones and is missing some. The table lists some 650,000 clones, less than 98% of them singletons. Sequenced material: naive CD4+ T cells sorted from blood. Subset reported: CD45RA+ positively selected. V gene TRBV5-4 combines with J gene TRBJ2-2; D is uncertain. The sequence came from a woman aged 25-40 years in good health. The CDR3: CASSFPPTPNTGELFF. The DNA of the CDR3 is TGTGCCAGCAGCTTCCCGCCCACCCCGAACACCGGGGAGCTGTTTTTT.